The 16 T cell receptor beta chains given below trace back to one sample, sequenced in a study of cytomegalovirus exposure and HLA in healthy donors. The study ran its PCR with 60 Vbeta and 13 Jbeta primers. Clones were read by immunoSEQ multiplex PCR, and TCRdb kept only the in-frame ones, dropping some. The sample contains under 200,000 clones, 78% of which appear only once. The sequenced sample was PBMCs. These receptors were taken from a woman in her 30s in good health and CMV-seropositive.

The chain recombines TRBV7-8 with TRBJ2-3; TRBD2 matches at 8 bases. CDR1 SGHVS and CDR2 FQNEAQ come from the germline V gene. The CDR3 extends over 18 amino acids. V was clipped by 3 bases and J by 2 bases; unmatched bases: 13. This CDR3 reads CASSFSSGEGFLTDTQYF. The CDR3 DNA reads as TGTGCCAGCAGCTTCAGTAGCGGGGAGGGGTTCCTCACAGATACGCAGTATTTT.

The J gene is TRBJ1-3, the V gene TRBV7-2, with a possible D match to TRBD1 (5 bases). The CDR3 length is 16 residues. Germline CDR1 is SGHTA and CDR2 is FQGNSA. V was pared by 4 bases and J by 3 bases, with 16 bases between. CDR3 protein: CASSSSLGGGGNTIYF. The DNA for the CDR3 is TGTGCCAGCAGCTCATCCCTGGGGGGGGGTGGAAACACCATATATTTT.

The chain is built from TRBV5-1 and TRBJ2-1, with 11 bases lining up with TRBD2. V lost 0 bases and J lost 7; bases outside the gene matches: 6. This CDR3 spans 16 amino acids. Germline V CDR1 and CDR2: SGHRS, YFSETQ. DNA of the CDR3: TGCGCCAGCAGCTTGGGACTAGCGGGACGGTATAATGAGCAGTTCTTC. This codes for CASSLGLAGRYNEQFF.

J is TRBJ1-5 and V is TRBV29-1, with unresolved D. V lost 2 bases and J 6 bases, leaving 8 bases between the germline ends. The V gene's germline CDR1 is SQVTM and CDR2 ANQGSEA. This CDR3 spans 12 amino acids. CDR3 sequence reads: CSVEWLAQPQHF. The CDR3 nucleotides read TGCAGCGTTGAATGGTTGGCTCAGCCCCAGCATTTT.

This clone was picked up a small number of times. The chain recombines TRBV9 with TRBJ1-1; TRBD1 might be the D (5 bases). The CDR3 sequence is 14 residues long. Trimming cost V 4 bases and J 1 base, with 11 bases left between them. The V gene's germline CDR1 is SGDLS and CDR2 YYNGEE. The CDR3 DNA sequence: TGTGCCAGCAGCCAACGTCAGGGGAACACTGAAGCTTTCTTT. This codes for CASSQRQGNTEAFF.

The V call is TRBV9, the J call TRBJ1-2; unclear D gene. The CDR3 sequence is 11 residues long. Trimming left V 0 bases short and J 6 bases short, with 3 bases between. The germline gives CDR1 SGDLS, CDR2 YYNGEE. Here the CDR3 reads CASSVVDGYTF. The CDR3 DNA reads TGTGCCAGCAGCGTAGTCGATGGCTACACCTTC.

The chain has TRBV10-1 and TRBJ2-1; 8 positions match TRBD2. V dropped 6 bases and J dropped 0; count of bases not matched to a gene: 1. Germline lookup yields CDR1 WNHNN and CDR2 SYGVQD (reference sequence). This CDR3 contains 14 residues. CDR3 DNA sequence: TGCGCCAGCAGCGGGGGGGCCTCCTACAATGAGCAGTTCTTC. Amino acid sequence: CASSGGASYNEQFF.

The rearrangement links TRBV28 to TRBJ2-5; maybe TRBD2 (5 bases). V was pared by 5 bases and J by 2 bases, with 12 bases between. Germline lookup yields CDR1 MDHEN and CDR2 SYDVKM. This CDR3 region has 14 residues. For the CDR3, the DNA is TGTGCCAGCAGTCCTAGCTGGGGTCAAGAGACCCAGTACTTC. It specifies CASSPSWGQETQYF.

The chain carries TRBV11-3 and TRBJ1-1, with D perhaps TRBD1 (5 bases). This CDR3 has 14 residues. The V and J ends lost 1 base and 1 base respectively, with 7 bases between them. The germline CDR1 and CDR2 sequences are SGHNT and YENEEA. For the CDR3, the DNA is TGTGCCAGCAGCTTAGGGGGGGAGAACACTGAAGCTTTCTTT. Amino acids: CASSLGGENTEAFF.

The chain is built from TRBV6-5 and TRBJ2-1, with 8 bases that match TRBD2. This CDR3 has 16 amino acids. V lost 4 bases, J lost 7 bases, and 12 bases stayed unmatched. Looked up from germline, CDR1 is MNHEY and CDR2 is SVGAGI. Here the CDR3 reads CASSSPGLGSRNEQFF. The CDR3 nucleotides are TGTGCCAGCAGTTCCCCGGGACTAGGGTCCAGGAATGAGCAGTTCTTC.

The chain links TRBV6-6 to TRBJ2-5; 8 bases match TRBD2. With 4 bases clipped from V and 5 bases from J, the junction kept 12 bases outside the gene matches. CDR1 is MNHNY and CDR2 is SVGAGI in the germline V gene (reference sequence). This CDR3 is 16 amino acids long. The CDR3 here is CASSFPLSGGFETQYF. The CDR3 region has the DNA TGTGCCAGCAGTTTTCCCTTGAGCGGGGGCTTTGAGACCCAGTACTTC.

This chain links TRBV5-1 with TRBJ2-5, with 8 bases identical to TRBD2. The end of the DNA fits TRBJ2-7 better, so the J call may be wrong. Germline V gene sequence: CDR1 SGHRS, CDR2 YFSETQ. The CDR3 is 13 residues long. The CDR3 DNA sequence: TGCGCCAGCAGTACTAGCGGCTTATACGAGCAGTACTTC. Encoded protein: CASSTSGLYEQYF.

This clone was counted only a few times. The CDR3 region has the DNA TGTGCCAGCGAGGTGGGGGGAGCCAACACAGATACGCAGTATTTT. As protein: CASEVGGANTDTQYF. This chain uses TRBV28 with TRBJ2-3; TRBD2 might be the D (6 bases). Trimming pared 8 bases from V and 2 bases from J, leaving 17 bases between. Per germline, CDR1 MDHEN and CDR2 SYDVKM. The CDR3 has 15 residues.

The gene calls are TRBV7-9 and TRBJ1-5; a possible D gene is TRBD1 (6 bases). This CDR3 contains 13 residues. The V end lost 3 bases, the J end lost 9 bases, and 12 bases lay between the germline ends. Germline CDR1 reads SEHNR; CDR2 reads FQNEAQ (reference sequence). The CDR3 region has the DNA TGTGCCAGCAGCTTTGGGGGGGCCATGCCCCAGCATTTT. Protein: CASSFGGAMPQHF.

J is TRBJ2-6 and V is TRBV14, with D possibly TRBD1 on 5 matching bases. The CDR3 length is 17 residues. Trimming cost V 1 base and J 0 bases, with 10 bases left between them. Germline V gene data show CDR1 as SGHDN and CDR2 as FVKESK. CDR3 protein: CASSQGAGHSGANVLTF. The CDR3 DNA reads as TGTGCCAGCAGCCAAGGGGCAGGACACTCTGGGGCCAACGTCCTGACTTTC. The variable domain in full, with the rest retrieved from reference TRBV14 and TRBJ2-6, is EAGVTQFPSHSVIEKGQTVTLRCDPISGHDNLYWYRRVMGKEIKFLLHFVKESKQDESGMPNNRFLAERTGGTYSTLKVQPAELEDSGVYFCASSQGAGHSGANVLTFGAGSRLTVL.

The V gene is TRBV5-1, the J gene TRBJ2-7; 9 positions agree with TRBD1. V lost 4 bases, J lost 8 bases, and 13 bases stayed unmatched. This CDR3 spans 15 amino acids. The germline gives CDR1 SGHRS, CDR2 YFSETQ. CDR3 region: CASSGRGQGFGQQYF. The CDR3 nucleotides read TGCGCCAGCAGCGGCCGGGGACAGGGATTTGGGCAGCAGTACTTC.